The 22 T cell receptor beta chains below all came from one sample that was sequenced in a study of blood T cell repertoires in COVID-19. Data came from immunoSEQ multiplex PCR; TCRdb stores just in-frame clones and leaves some out. The data hold about 250,000 clones, with around nine tenths observed a single time. The specimen was peripheral blood. The receptors originated from a woman aged 60 to 75 who had recovered from COVID-19.

The CDR3 here is CATLGGGNNEQFF. The CDR3 nucleotides read TGTGCCACCTTGGGCGGGGGGAACAATGAGCAGTTCTTC. The V gene is TRBV6-5, the J gene TRBJ2-1; 8 bases agree with TRBD2. Trimming cost V 10 bases and J 5 bases; bases outside gene matches: 7. This CDR3 region has 13 residues. The germline gives CDR1 MNHEY, CDR2 SVGAGI.

In nucleotides, the CDR3 is TGCGCCAGCAGCTTGGGAACTAGCGGTTTCACAGATACGCAGTATTTT. Translating it yields CASSLGTSGFTDTQYF. The chain joins TRBV5-1 to TRBJ2-3; TRBD2 agrees at 8 bases. Germline loops: CDR1 SGHRS, CDR2 YFSETQ. The CDR3 has 16 residues. J was trimmed by 2 bases and V by 0 bases; bases with no gene match: 5.

The table lists this clone with a count of one. The chain is built from TRBV2 and TRBJ1-5; D unclear. Trimming pared 5 bases from V and 6 bases from J, leaving 8 bases between. CDR3 size: 12 residues. The germline V gene has CDR1 SNHLY and CDR2 FYNNEI. The CDR3 is CASSSESQPQHF. The CDR3 DNA reads as TGTGCCAGCAGTAGCGAAAGTCAGCCCCAGCATTTT.

The gene calls are TRBV19 and TRBJ2-7; 9 nucleotides match TRBD1. Trimming at V came to 3 bases and at J to 3 bases, leaving 6 bases not matched to a gene. Per the germline V gene, CDR1 is LNHDA and CDR2 is SQIVND (reference sequence). The CDR3 has 15 amino acids. CDR3 in amino acids: CASSMGQGIFYEQYF. CDR3 nucleotide sequence: TGTGCCAGTAGTATGGGACAGGGAATTTTCTACGAGCAGTACTTC.

This chain connects TRBV9 to TRBJ1-6; maybe TRBD1 (5 bases). The CDR3 is 16 residues long. Trimming pared 3 bases from V and 7 bases from J, leaving 17 bases between. From germline, CDR1 is SGDLS and CDR2 YYNGEE. The CDR3 region has the DNA TGTGCCAGCAGCGCGTGGGGACTGCCGAAGAATTCACCCCTCCACTTT. It specifies CASSAWGLPKNSPLHF. The full variable domain, rest sourced from reference TRBV9 and TRBJ1-6, is DSGVTQTPKHLITATGQRVTLRCSPRSGDLSVYWYQQSLDQGLQFLIQYYNGEERAKGNILERFSAQQFPDLHSELNLSSLELGDSALYFCASSAWGLPKNSPLHFGNGTRLTVT.

This chain uses TRBV3-1 (or the pseudogene TRBV3-2) with TRBJ2-1, with 7 positions matching TRBD2. The CDR3 is 13 residues long. J lost 10 bases, V lost 1 base, and 4 bases had no gene match. Per germline, CDR1 LGHDT and CDR2 YNNKEL (reference sequence). CDR3 in DNA: TGTGCCAGCAGCCAAGGGGCGGGGGAAGAGCAGTTCTTC. Its translation is CASSQGAGEEQFF.

The genes are TRBV28 and TRBJ2-5; TRBD2 aligns across 12 bases. With V trimmed by 4 bases and J by 13 bases, 10 bases remained unmatched. CDR1 and CDR2 from the germline V gene are MDHEN and SYDVKM. This CDR3 is built from 14 residues. CDR3 sequence (DNA): TGTGCCAGCAGTTCCCCCGGGACTAGCGGGCGGTGGTACTTC. Its translation is CASSSPGTSGRWYF. The full variable domain, completed using reference TRBV28 and TRBJ2-5, is DVKVTQSSRYLVKRTGEKVFLECVQDMDHENMFWYRQDPGLGLRLIYFSYDVKMKEKGDIPEGYSVSREKKERFSLILESASTNQTSMYLCASSSPGTSGRWYFGPGTRLLVL.

The V gene is TRBV27, the J gene TRBJ2-2; 8 positions agree with TRBD1. The trim removed 5 bases at V and 4 bases at J, leaving 6 bases unmatched. CDR1 and CDR2 from the germline V gene are MNHEY and SMNVEV (reference sequence). This CDR3 contains 15 residues. CDR3 residues: CASSPGTGTTGELFF. DNA of the CDR3: TGTGCCAGCAGTCCAGGGACAGGAACCACCGGGGAGCTGTTTTTT.

A note on this clone: Germline and junction disagree at one end, which may indicate a read error. This chain links TRBV2 with TRBJ2-1; a weak D match, TRBD1 (6 bases). The CDR3 spans 13 residues. The germline V gene has CDR1 SNHLY and CDR2 FYNNEI. The DNA of the CDR3 is TGTGCCAGCAGTGAAGCTGCAGGGGTTTTCGGGGTCTTC. It specifies CASSEAAGVFGVF.

In this sample, this clone turned up a few times. The CDR3 reads CASSVLAGGTGTEAFF. The CDR3 nucleotides read TGTGCCAGCAGTGTTCTGGCAGGGGGGACGGGCACTGAAGCTTTCTTT. The V gene is TRBV6-1, the J gene TRBJ1-1, with 7 bases matching TRBD1. Germline V gene data show CDR1 as MNHNS and CDR2 as SASEGT. This CDR3 is built from 16 residues. J was trimmed by 4 bases and V by 4 bases; bases with no gene match: 12.

This chain joins TRBV6-1 and TRBJ2-7; D is perhaps TRBD2 (6 bases). The germline V gene encodes CDR1 MNHNS and CDR2 SASEGT. CDR3 length equals 16 residues. Trimming shortened V by 2 bases and J by 3 bases, and 17 bases separated the two germline ends. CDR3 region: CASSESRRASRYEQYF. The CDR3 DNA sequence: TGTGCCAGCAGTGAAAGTAGGAGGGCTAGCCGCTACGAGCAGTACTTC.

The chain combines TRBV5-1 with TRBJ2-5; 9 bases match TRBD1. Germline lookup yields CDR1 SGHRS and CDR2 YFSETQ. The ends lost 0 bases at V and 1 base at J; junction bases unmatched: 1. This CDR3 region has 15 residues. The chain's CDR3 is CASSLAGQGQETQYF. The CDR3 DNA sequence: TGCGCCAGCAGCTTGGCGGGACAGGGCCAAGAGACCCAGTACTTC.

The chain uses TRBV24-1 and TRBJ2-1; the D gene is possibly TRBD1 (6 bases). The germline V gene encodes CDR1 KGHDR and CDR2 SFDVKD. This CDR3 has 14 amino acids. V lost 5 bases and J lost 6, with 13 bases in between. CDR3 protein: CATSAWTASNEQFF. The CDR3 nucleotides are TGTGCCACCAGTGCGTGGACAGCGAGCAATGAGCAGTTCTTC.

The rearrangement links TRBV20-1 to TRBJ2-7, with D unresolved. Trimming cost V 7 bases and J 4 bases, with 8 bases left between them. CDR1 and CDR2 (germline): DFQATT, SNEGSKA (reference sequence). CDR3 length: 10 residues. The CDR3 nucleotides read TGCAGTGTGGCACCTTACGAGCAGTACTTC. This sequence encodes CSVAPYEQYF.

The chain carries TRBV7-2 and TRBJ1-2; 8 bases map to TRBD1. Trimming removed 1 base from V and 4 bases from J; junction bases left unmatched: 2. This CDR3 has 14 amino acids. Germline V lookup: CDR1 SGHTA, CDR2 FQGNSA. CDR3 loop: CASSLVTGGYGYTF. CDR3 DNA sequence: TGTGCCAGCAGCTTAGTTACAGGGGGCTATGGCTACACCTTC. The entire variable domain, with the rest obtained from reference TRBV7-2 and TRBJ1-2, is as follows: GAGVSQSPSNKVTEKGKDVELRCDPISGHTALYWYRQSLGQGLEFLIYFQGNSAPDKSGLPSDRFSAERTGGSVSTLTIQRTQQEDSAVYLCASSLVTGGYGYTFGSGTRLTVV.

The chain couples TRBV4-2 to TRBJ2-5, with D perhaps matching TRBD2 (5 bases). The CDR3 is made up of 14 amino acids. Trimming stripped 4 bases from V and 5 bases from J, with 14 bases between. Germline V CDR1 and CDR2: LGHNA, YNFKEQ. Here the CDR3 DNA reads TGTGCCAGCAGCCTCGGGGTGGGCGCGGAGACCCAGTACTTC. Translation: CASSLGVGAETQYF.

The rearrangement joins TRBV19 to TRBJ1-5; possible D gene TRBD1, 6 bases. Trimming removed 3 bases at V and 4 bases at J, with 10 bases between. CDR3 length: 14 amino acids. Germline V lookup: CDR1 LNHDA, CDR2 SQIVND (reference sequence). CDR3 in DNA: TGTGCCAGTAGTATCCGGGACAATAATCAGCCCCAGCATTTT. It specifies CASSIRDNNQPQHF. Together with reference TRBV19 and TRBJ1-5, the CDR3 gives the full variable domain: DGGITQSPKYLFRKEGQNVTLSCEQNLNHDAMYWYRQDPGQGLRLIYYSQIVNDFQKGDIAEGYSVSREKKESFPLTVTSAQKNPTAFYLCASSIRDNNQPQHFGDGTRLSIL.

The rearrangement links TRBV9 to TRBJ2-7, with D tentatively TRBD2 (6 bases). Germline CDR1 and CDR2: SGDLS and YYNGEE. Trimming took 2 bases from V and 0 from J, leaving 9 bases between them. This CDR3 is 14 amino acids long. For the CDR3, the DNA is TGTGCCAGCAGCGTCGGGACTGACTCCTACGAGCAGTACTTC. As protein: CASSVGTDSYEQYF. Together with reference TRBV9 and TRBJ2-7, the CDR3 gives the full variable domain: DSGVTQTPKHLITATGQRVTLRCSPRSGDLSVYWYQQSLDQGLQFLIQYYNGEERAKGNILERFSAQQFPDLHSELNLSSLELGDSALYFCASSVGTDSYEQYFGPGTRLTVT.

The CDR3 region is CASSIGTGYVEQYF. DNA for the CDR3: TGTGCCAGTAGTATCGGGACAGGGTACGTCGAGCAGTACTTC. This chain links TRBV19 with TRBJ2-7; 9 bases are shared with TRBD1. This CDR3 spans 14 amino acids. Germline values: CDR1 LNHDA, CDR2 SQIVND (reference sequence). V lost 3 bases and J lost 6; bases outside the gene matches: 6.

J is TRBJ1-5 and V is TRBV7-3, with unresolved D. Germline CDR1 SGHTA, CDR2 FQGTGA. V shed 5 bases and J shed 3 bases, with 23 bases lying between them. CDR3 size: 18 residues. This chain's CDR3 is CASSELGNPPPLNQPQHF. The CDR3 bases are TGTGCCAGCAGCGAACTCGGGAACCCTCCACCCCTCAATCAGCCCCAGCATTTT.

V gene TRBV7-3 combines with J gene TRBJ2-2; D is uncertain. This CDR3 is built from 15 residues. Germline V gives CDR1 SGHTA, CDR2 FQGTGA. Trimming took 1 base from V and 0 from J, leaving 6 bases between them. CDR3 DNA sequence: TGTGCCAGCAGCTTAAACAGAGCGAACACCGGGGAGCTGTTTTTT. Protein product: CASSLNRANTGELFF. Together with reference TRBV7-3 and TRBJ2-2, the CDR3 gives the full variable domain: GAGVSQTPSNKVTEKGKYVELRCDPISGHTALYWYRQSLGQGPEFLIYFQGTGAADDSGLPNDRFFAVRPEGSVSTLKIQRTERGDSAVYLCASSLNRANTGELFFGEGSRLTVL.

The chain joins TRBV4-1 to TRBJ1-5, with D possibly TRBD1 on 6 matching bases. V was cut by 0 bases and J by 7 bases, with 13 bases left in between. In germline, CDR1 is MGHRA, CDR2 YSYEKL. The CDR3 length is 15 residues. The chain's CDR3 is CASSQDWQGSQPQHF. CDR3 sequence (DNA): TGCGCCAGCAGCCAAGATTGGCAGGGGTCGCAGCCCCAGCATTTT.